These T cell receptor beta chains were read from a single sample in a study of human T cells and chemical hapten exposure. TCRdb reanalysed the RACE reads using MiXCR and keeps one entry per CDR3 protein. The sample holds some 60,000 distinct CDR3 sequences, approximately 11% seen once. This material consisted of whole blood, taken in connection with sensitization to the hapten diphenylcyclopropenone (DPC). The receptor source for this set is a woman between 35 and 50 years old with alopecia areata. Some clones in this sample may be carry-over from other donors' samples. The conserved cysteine and the conserved F or W are not part of the CDR3 here.

v_gene: TRBV2; CDR3aa: ASSEELGLAGAGDTQY
v_gene: TRBV27; CDR3aa: ASSARLAATYEQY
v_gene: TRBV6-1; CDR3aa: ASSDRSGSYEQY
v_gene: TRBV18; CDR3aa: ASSPRRDQPQY
v_gene: TRBV20-1; CDR3aa: SAGSGGHNEQF
v_gene: TRBV12-3/TRBV12-4; CDR3aa: ASSLLGNGRADGELF
v_gene: TRBV20-1; CDR3aa: SARGGTASTDTQY
v_gene: TRBV7-9; CDR3aa: ASSLRAPQNTGELF
v_gene: TRBV4-3; CDR3aa: ASSQDRGRYREKYEQY
v_gene: TRBV20-1; CDR3aa: SARPLRGGVYEQY
v_gene: TRBV29-1; CDR3aa: SYSGSPSYEQY
v_gene: TRBV7-2; CDR3aa: ASSLSASLAGSYNEQF
v_gene: TRBV11-2; CDR3aa: ASGGSGANVLT
v_gene: TRBV7-3; CDR3aa: ASSLTLGGKNIQY
v_gene: TRBV10-3; CDR3aa: AISTSRSSYEQY
v_gene: TRBV10-3; CDR3aa: AISDSGTGRQP
v_gene: TRBV19; CDR3aa: ASSPRRGMNTEAF
v_gene: TRBV7-2; CDR3aa: ASSSPGGVSPLH
v_gene: TRBV7-2; CDR3aa: ASRQGLASTEAF
v_gene: TRBV11-2; CDR3aa: ASSLRLAASTDTQY
v_gene: TRBV12-3/TRBV12-4; CDR3aa: ASSLTGDSRI
v_gene: TRBV6-2/TRBV6-3; CDR3aa: ASSYLNEQF
v_gene: TRBV4-3; CDR3aa: ASSPGLYNEQF
v_gene: TRBV7-6; CDR3aa: ASSLSSDYEQY
v_gene: TRBV19; CDR3aa: ASSRGDYEQY
v_gene: TRBV12-3/TRBV12-4; CDR3aa: ASSLILGQGSDTQY
v_gene: TRBV13; CDR3aa: ASSLARSGRALREQF
v_gene: TRBV20-1; CDR3aa: SAFVGAPLNTGELF
v_gene: TRBV6-2/TRBV6-3; CDR3aa: ASSPAGELF
v_gene: TRBV20-1; CDR3aa: SARTDSNTGELF
v_gene: TRBV12-3/TRBV12-4; CDR3aa: ASSGGQSYEQY
v_gene: TRBV20-1; CDR3aa: SARDPGDTEAF
v_gene: TRBV2; CDR3aa: ASSIQRVPGELF
v_gene: TRBV7-2; CDR3aa: ASSWGQEREQY
v_gene: TRBV7-6; CDR3aa: ASSLVGGGETQY
v_gene: TRBV6-2/TRBV6-3; CDR3aa: ASSQTSETQY
v_gene: TRBV5-1; CDR3aa: ASRGPDVFQETQY
v_gene: TRBV3-1; CDR3aa: ASSQGGRANTEAF
v_gene: TRBV7-2; CDR3aa: ASSEGTVNQPQH
v_gene: TRBV10-2; CDR3aa: ASSSGAGGYNEQF
v_gene: TRBV7-8; CDR3aa: ASSPGTGARETQY
v_gene: TRBV7-9; CDR3aa: ASSSGQAFYGYT
v_gene: TRBV20-1; CDR3aa: SAGDGNSYEQY
v_gene: TRBV27; CDR3aa: ASSNRLAGPWGTQY
v_gene: TRBV7-2; CDR3aa: ASSNSGRTEQY
v_gene: TRBV19; CDR3aa: ASSFRETEAF
v_gene: TRBV27; CDR3aa: ASRPDPLFPSPLH
v_gene: TRBV7-9; CDR3aa: ASSLEPGLAF
v_gene: TRBV12-3/TRBV12-4; CDR3aa: ASSLGGMSAEQY
v_gene: TRBV28; CDR3aa: ANSWGQGVGTEAF
v_gene: TRBV7-6; CDR3aa: ASSPRPGLAAPRQF
v_gene: TRBV19; CDR3aa: ASSRDSYSNQPQH
v_gene: TRBV19; CDR3aa: ASSNDREYTEAF
v_gene: TRBV29-1; CDR3aa: SAFTGGGETQY
v_gene: TRBV6-2/TRBV6-3; CDR3aa: ASRVDRGVTEAF
v_gene: TRBV5-6; CDR3aa: ASSPRDSSYEQY
v_gene: TRBV7-8; CDR3aa: ASSPLDITGELF
v_gene: TRBV11-3; CDR3aa: ASSANRDEQF
v_gene: TRBV6-2/TRBV6-3; CDR3aa: ASSYSGTGGNEQF
v_gene: TRBV18; CDR3aa: ASSLKEGTLF